This T cell receptor beta chain was recovered during a study of PD-L1 blockade in urothelial cancer. The CDR3 spans 10 residues. The germline V and J ends were trimmed by 5 bases and 6 bases, with 6 bases remaining between them. The germline V gene encodes CDR1 SGHTS and CDR2 YDEGEE. Profiled with immunoSEQ multiplex PCR; TCRdb holds only in-frame clones, not every one. The sample has 95,000 to 150,000 clones, 86% seen once. Time point specified: peripheral blood 6 weeks after treatment start. The patients had locally advanced or metastatic urothelial carcinoma. The J gene is TRBJ2-7, the V gene TRBV5-8; D ambiguous. Sequences were derived from PBMCs, sampled around atezolizumab (anti-PD-L1) treatment. The sequence was collected from a man in his forties or fifties with urothelial cancer. The CDR3 DNA sequence: TGTGCCAGCAGATCGGGCGAGCAGTACTTC. It is translated as CASRSGEQYF.